Included here is one TCR beta chain sequence, with context. The antigen remains undetermined. The data derive from a study of cytomegalovirus exposure and HLA in healthy donors. The PCR used 60 Vbeta and 13 Jbeta primers. The protocol was immunoSEQ multiplex PCR, while the TCRdb copy is restricted to in-frame clones and leaves out a portion. The profile covers about 120,000 clones, with about 71% appearing a single time and over 2.5% taken by the ten largest. Study outcomes and limitations: Sequencing artifact likely explains a cluster of highly shared sequence variants. An analysis that was carried out later associated 16,000 or so TCR beta sequences with HLA alleles at 0.05 false discovery rate. Later analysis identified a missense DCLRE1C variant that was linked to TCR beta V- and J-gene trimming. The study reported that TCR beta sequences accurately predicted HLA-A and HLA-B alleles in most subjects.

This receptor was taken from a woman aged 50 to 65 in good health and CMV-seronegative. Sample: PBMCs.

DNA for the CDR3: TGTGCCAGCAGCTTAGTGGCGGGAGGATTTCCCGGGGAGCTGTTTTTT. Amino acid sequence: CASSLVAGGFPGELFF. The rearrangement joins TRBV5-4 to TRBJ2-2; TRBD2 aligns across 8 bases. Losses at the gene ends were 2 bases for V and 6 bases for J; bases not matched to a gene: 9. CDR1 is SGHNT and CDR2 is YYREEE in the germline V gene (reference sequence). The CDR3 totals 16 residues.